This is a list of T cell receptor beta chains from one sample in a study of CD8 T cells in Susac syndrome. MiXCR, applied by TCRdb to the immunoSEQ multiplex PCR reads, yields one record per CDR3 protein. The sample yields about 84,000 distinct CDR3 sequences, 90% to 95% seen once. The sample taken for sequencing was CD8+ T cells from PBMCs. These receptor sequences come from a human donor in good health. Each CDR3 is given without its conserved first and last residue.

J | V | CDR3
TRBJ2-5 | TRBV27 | ASSLQGARETQY
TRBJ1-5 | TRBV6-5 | ASSYSGGRNQPQH
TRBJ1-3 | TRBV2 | ASTPTGPGNTIY
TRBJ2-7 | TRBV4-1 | ASSSTPMTGDEQY
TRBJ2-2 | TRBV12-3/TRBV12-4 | ASSFFSGNTGELF
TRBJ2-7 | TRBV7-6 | ASSSWTGKSDEQY
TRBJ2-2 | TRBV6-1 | ASSEAGGTTGELF
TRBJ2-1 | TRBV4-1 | ASSPGVQQF
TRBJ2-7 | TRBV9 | ASSVSQADPYEQY
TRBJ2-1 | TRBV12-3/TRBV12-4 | ASRSPTPLTSGGAIEQF
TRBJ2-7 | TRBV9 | ASSAEGQGEYEQY
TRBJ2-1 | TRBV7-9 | ASSLSANYNEQF
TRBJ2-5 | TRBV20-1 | SARDRTSGGADPLPETQY
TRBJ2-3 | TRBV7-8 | ASSLRQRETDTQY
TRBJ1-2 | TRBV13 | ASSAGGGGRLYGYT
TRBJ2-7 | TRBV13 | ASSPGGRPHYEQY
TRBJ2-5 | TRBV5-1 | ASIKGGAWRHQETQY
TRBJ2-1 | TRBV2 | ASTGLAVDNEQF
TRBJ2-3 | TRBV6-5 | ASSYSSDVGDTQY
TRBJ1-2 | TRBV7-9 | ASSLGTGENRYGYT
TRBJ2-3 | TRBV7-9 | ASSGPQSPSTDTQY
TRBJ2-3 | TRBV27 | ASSFKGGGGDTQY
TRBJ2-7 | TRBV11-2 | ASSLSGQGFEQY
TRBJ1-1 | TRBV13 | ASSFGSNREAF
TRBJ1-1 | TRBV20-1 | SARDFTGAGGTEAF
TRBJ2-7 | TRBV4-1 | ASSPRGVSGTYEQY
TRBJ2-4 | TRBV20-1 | SALPGWDNIQY
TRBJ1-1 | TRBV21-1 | ASSNTTGSTEAF
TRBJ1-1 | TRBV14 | ASSPDLQAEAF
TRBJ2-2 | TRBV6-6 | ASSYRDYTGELF
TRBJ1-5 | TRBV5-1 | ASSFRRGDRRHYSNQPQH
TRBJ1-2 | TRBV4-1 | ASSQDPGTLYGYT
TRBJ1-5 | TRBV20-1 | SARDSRRGGGNQPQH
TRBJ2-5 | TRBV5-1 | ASSSGLAGQETQY
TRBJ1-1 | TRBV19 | ASSIFGTNTEAF
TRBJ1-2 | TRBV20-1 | SARANGTGGYYGYT
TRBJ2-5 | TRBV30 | AWSHGGGETQY
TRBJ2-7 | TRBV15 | ASAGTGVHEQY
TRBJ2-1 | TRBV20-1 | SARDPGTSGGGEQF
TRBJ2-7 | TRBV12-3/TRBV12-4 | ASSARGQGVREQY
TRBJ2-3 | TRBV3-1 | ASSRTSGSKDTQY
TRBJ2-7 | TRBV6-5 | ASSYSRDRTSYEQY
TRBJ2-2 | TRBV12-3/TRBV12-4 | ATDRGRNTGELF
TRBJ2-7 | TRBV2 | ASSDPTGAIDEQY
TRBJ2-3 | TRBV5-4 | ASSLGGSFSDTQY
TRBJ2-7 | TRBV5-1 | ASSFAGGPYEQY
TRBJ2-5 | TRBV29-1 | SVPFQETQY
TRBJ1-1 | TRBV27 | ASSLLGRGTLNTEAF
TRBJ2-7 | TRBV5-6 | ASSPGLAGGPYEQY
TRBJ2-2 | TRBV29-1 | SVESTGELF
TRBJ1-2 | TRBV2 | ASIKQGREIYGYT
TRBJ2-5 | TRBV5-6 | ASSAGSETQY